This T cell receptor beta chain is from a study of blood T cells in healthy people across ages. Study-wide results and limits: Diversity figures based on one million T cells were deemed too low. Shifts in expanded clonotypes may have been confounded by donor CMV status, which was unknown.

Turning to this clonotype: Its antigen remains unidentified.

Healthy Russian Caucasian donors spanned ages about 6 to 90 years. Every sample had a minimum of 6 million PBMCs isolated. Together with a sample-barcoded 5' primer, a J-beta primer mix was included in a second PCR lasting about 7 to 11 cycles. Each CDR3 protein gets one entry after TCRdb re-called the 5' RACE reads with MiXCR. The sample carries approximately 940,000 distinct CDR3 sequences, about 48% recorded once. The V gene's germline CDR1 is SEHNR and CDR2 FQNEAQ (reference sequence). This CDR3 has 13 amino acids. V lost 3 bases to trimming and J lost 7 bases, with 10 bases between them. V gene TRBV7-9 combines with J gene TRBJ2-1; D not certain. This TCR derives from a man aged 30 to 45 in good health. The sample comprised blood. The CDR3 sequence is CASSLRSGNEQFF. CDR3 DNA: TGTGCCAGCAGCTTGCGGTCCGGGAATGAGCAGTTCTTC.